The 12 T cell receptor beta chains below come from one sample, sequenced in a study of blood T cell repertoires in COVID-19. Some clones are missing from TCRdb's copy, which holds only in-frame ones; the method was immunoSEQ multiplex PCR. The data contain 100,000 or so clones, 80% to 85% of them seen just once; the ten biggest clones take up just under 2%. Sequencing used peripheral blood. These TCRs come from a man in his 70s with active or convalescent COVID-19.

The chain couples TRBV5-1 to TRBJ1-2, with D unclear. Germline CDR1 is SGHRS and CDR2 is YFSETQ. This CDR3 is 15 amino acids long. Trimming removed 0 bases from V and 2 bases from J, with 11 bases in between. In nucleotides, the CDR3 is TGCGCCAGCAGCTTGGATCCAGGTTCCAACTATGGCTACACCTTC. It translates to CASSLDPGSNYGYTF. Based on the CDR3 plus reference TRBV5-1 and TRBJ1-2, the full variable domain is KAGVTQTPRYLIKTRGQQVTLSCSPISGHRSVSWYQQTPGQGLQFLFEYFSETQRNKGNFPGRFSGRQFSNSRSEMNVSTLELGDSALYLCASSLDPGSNYGYTFGSGTRLTVV.

CDR3 bases: TGCGCCAGCACTTCAACAGGGGGTCCTTCAGATACGCAGTATTTT. Translation gives CASTSTGGPSDTQYF. This chain joins TRBV5-1 and TRBJ2-3; 8 bases line up with TRBD1. V was pared by 6 bases and J by 4 bases, with 10 bases of the junction left unmatched. The length of the CDR3 is 15 residues. Germline loops: CDR1 SGHRS, CDR2 YFSETQ.

The genes are TRBV7-9 and TRBJ1-5; 7 bases agree with TRBD1. Germline CDR1 and CDR2: SEHNR and FQNEAQ (reference sequence). The CDR3 runs to 14 residues. The trim removed 5 bases at V and 6 bases at J, leaving 7 bases unmatched. The CDR3 sequence: CASSLTGASQPQHF. DNA of the CDR3: TGTGCCAGCAGCCTTACAGGGGCCAGTCAGCCCCAGCATTTT.

This chain joins TRBV7-2 and TRBJ1-5; a possible D gene is TRBD1 (5 bases). The CDR3 extends over 13 amino acids. Trimming took 2 bases from V and 7 from J, leaving 9 bases between them. The germline V gene encodes CDR1 SGHTA and CDR2 FQGNSA. CDR3 nucleotides: TGTGCCAGCAGCTTAAGGGGCGGCCAGCCCCAGCATTTT. Protein product: CASSLRGGQPQHF.

This clone was counted once. The V call is TRBV7-9, the J call TRBJ1-2; D not resolved. This CDR3 is 14 amino acids long. V lost 7 bases and J lost 8, with 20 bases in between. Germline V CDR1 and CDR2: SEHNR, FQNEAQ (reference sequence). CDR3 DNA: TGTGCCAGCATTCCTGCGGTGCTGGCGGGCGGCTACACCTTC. Protein: CASIPAVLAGGYTF. Complete variable domain (other parts from reference TRBV7-9 and TRBJ1-2): DTGVSQNPRHKITKRGQNVTFRCDPISEHNRLYWYRQTLGQGPEFLTYFQNEAQLEKSRLLSDRFSAERPKGSFSTLEIQRTEQGDSAMYLCASIPAVLAGGYTFGSGTRLTVV.

The chain combines TRBV18 with TRBJ2-1, with 9 bases matching TRBD2. Germline assignment: CDR1 KGHSH and CDR2 LQKENI. The CDR3 covers 20 residues. The junction had 19 bases not matched to a gene; V was cut back by 5 bases and J by 2 bases. The CDR3 is CASSGGLGGGAELTYNEQFF. In nucleotides, the CDR3 is TGTGCCAGCTCAGGCGGATTAGGCGGGGGGGCGGAATTGACCTACAATGAGCAGTTCTTC. Complete variable domain (other parts from reference TRBV18 and TRBJ2-1): NAGVMQNPRHLVRRRGQEARLRCSPMKGHSHVYWYRQLPEEGLKFMVYLQKENIIDESGMPKERFSAEFPKEGPSILRIQQVVRGDSAAYFCASSGGLGGGAELTYNEQFFGPGTRLTVL.

J is TRBJ2-7 and V is TRBV30; a possible D gene is TRBD2 (5 bases). The V end lost 4 bases, the J end lost 1 base, and 8 bases lay between the germline ends. The CDR3 loop spans 12 amino acids. Germline values: CDR1 GTSNPN, CDR2 SVGIG (reference sequence). CDR3 DNA: TGTGCCTGGAAGCGGAATTCCTACGAGCAGTACTTC. As protein: CAWKRNSYEQYF.

The chain links TRBV12-3 or TRBV12-4 to TRBJ1-2; TRBD1 might be the D (5 bases). This CDR3 comprises 13 residues. Trimming pared 3 bases from V and 6 bases from J, leaving 11 bases between. CDR3 bases: TGTGCCAGCAGTTTCTCGGGGGTGGATGGCTACACCTTC. Encoded protein: CASSFSGVDGYTF.

The CDR3 loop is CASSSGERAIQETQYF. In DNA, the CDR3 is TGTGCCAGCAGCTCGGGCGAGCGGGCGATACAAGAGACCCAGTACTTC. The chain links TRBV7-9 to TRBJ2-5, with D perhaps matching TRBD2 (6 bases). The germline V gene has CDR1 SEHNR and CDR2 FQNEAQ (reference sequence). Between the trimmed V and J ends, which lost 4 bases and 2 bases, there was a span of 17 bases. This CDR3 spans 16 amino acids.

The chain joins TRBV7-3 to TRBJ2-5; TRBD1 matches at 12 bases. Germline V gives CDR1 SGHTA, CDR2 FQGTGA. The CDR3 consists of 15 residues. Germline trimming cut 5 bases from V and 4 bases from J; bases unmatched to any gene: 5. The CDR3 loop reads CASSRGQGAIETQYF. The CDR3 DNA follows: TGTGCCAGCAGCCGGGGACAGGGGGCGATAGAGACCCAGTACTTC.

The chain joins TRBV5-1 to TRBJ2-1, with 8 bases fitting TRBD1. Germline V gene sequence: CDR1 SGHRS, CDR2 YFSETQ. This CDR3 is 16 amino acids long. Trimming removed 4 bases from V and 8 bases from J; junction bases left unmatched: 14. CDR3 region: CASSGLRQGKGDEQFF. The CDR3, as DNA: TGCGCCAGCAGCGGCCTCCGACAGGGGAAAGGAGATGAGCAGTTCTTC.

The V gene is TRBV7-8, the J gene TRBJ1-4; 12 nucleotides agree with TRBD1. V shed 1 base, J shed 9 bases, and the junction held 6 bases outside the gene matches. The CDR3 is made up of 16 amino acids. CDR1 and CDR2 (germline): SGHVS, FQNEAQ. CDR3 loop: CASSLGSGTGGQKLFF. The CDR3 nucleotides are TGTGCCAGCAGCTTAGGAAGTGGGACAGGGGGCCAAAAACTGTTTTTT.